This T cell receptor beta chain was retrieved from a study of T cell changes during pregnancy in multiple sclerosis. CDR1 SQVTM and CDR2 ANQGSEA come from the germline V gene. This CDR3 is built from 14 residues. The V and J ends lost 0 bases and 0 bases respectively, with 8 bases between them. Repertoires were generated with immunoSEQ multiplex PCR, while TCRdb's copy carries only in-frame clones and drops some. This sample has about 28,000 clones, with under 95% found just once. This clone was seen a few times. This clonotype was obtained from a female donor in good health, enrolled as a control in a pregnancy study. The chain joins TRBV29-1 to TRBJ1-2; tentatively, D is TRBD1 (6 bases). The source material was peripheral blood, sampled in the first trimester of pregnancy. CDR3: CSVEERQANYGYTF. The DNA of the CDR3 is TGCAGCGTTGAAGAAAGACAGGCTAACTATGGCTACACCTTC.